This paragraph reports one T cell receptor beta chain. Produced via immunoSEQ multiplex PCR; TCRdb's table is partial and in-frame only. The sample has 100,000 or so clones; approximately 90% are singletons. V dropped 4 bases and J dropped 6 bases, with 12 bases sitting between them. Germline values: CDR1 LNHDA, CDR2 SQIVND (reference sequence). The CDR3 runs 14 residues. These data come from a study of blood T cell repertoires in COVID-19. The chain has TRBV19 and TRBJ1-4, with D unresolved. Sequencing was carried out using peripheral blood. The sequence derives from a man between 60 and 75 years old with acute or convalescent COVID-19. The CDR3: CASSTGLSDEKLFF. The CDR3 DNA is TGTGCCAGTAGTACCGGACTAAGTGATGAAAAACTGTTTTTT.